These 10 T cell receptor beta chains share one sample of origin, sequenced in a study of blood T cell repertoires in COVID-19. Profiling relied on immunoSEQ multiplex PCR, and the TCRdb table lists in-frame clones only, not all of them. Of 250,000 to 300,000 clones in the sample, around 81% were seen once. Sequencing used peripheral blood. The receptors derive from a woman aged 55-69 years with active or convalescent COVID-19.

This chain's CDR3 is CASSQGRGNTEAFF. Here the CDR3 DNA reads TGTGCCAGCAGCCAAGGAAGGGGGAACACTGAAGCTTTCTTT. The gene calls are TRBV14 and TRBJ1-1; weak D call: TRBD1 (5 bases). The CDR3 consists of 14 residues. Germline V gene sequence: CDR1 SGHDN, CDR2 FVKESK. The germline V and J ends were trimmed by 1 base and 1 base, with 7 bases remaining between them.

The rearrangement uses TRBV30 and TRBJ1-5; D might be TRBD1 (6 bases). V lost 0 bases to trimming and J lost 2 bases, with 14 bases between them. Germline lookup yields CDR1 GTSNPN and CDR2 SVGIG (reference sequence). This CDR3 contains 16 residues. The CDR3 region has the DNA TGTGCCTGGAGTGTACGGACAGTCTTAGGCAATCAGCCCCAGCATTTT. Its protein product is CAWSVRTVLGNQPQHF. Looking up the rest from reference TRBV30 and TRBJ1-5 gives the full variable domain: SQTIHQWPATLVQPVGSPLSLECTVEGTSNPNLYWYRQAAGRGLQLLFYSVGIGQISSEVPQNLSASRPQDRQFILSSKKLLLSDSGFYLCAWSVRTVLGNQPQHFGDGTRLSIL.

The chain links TRBV18 to TRBJ1-4; D not resolved. Looked up from germline, CDR1 is KGHSH and CDR2 is LQKENI. V dropped 4 bases and J dropped 8 bases, with 17 bases sitting between them. The CDR3 is 15 amino acids. CDR3 protein: CASSRDQVPQEKLFF. The CDR3 region has the DNA TGTGCCAGCTCACGCGACCAGGTCCCCCAGGAAAAACTGTTTTTT.

The rearrangement joins TRBV4-2 to TRBJ2-7; 7 bases align to TRBD1. The germline V gene encodes CDR1 LGHNA and CDR2 YNFKEQ. V gave up 0 bases and J gave up 6 bases; unmatched junction bases: 11. This CDR3 contains 16 residues. The CDR3 DNA is TGTGCCAGCAGCCAAGATTTTTCTAGACCAGGGGGCGAGCAGTACTTC. Protein product: CASSQDFSRPGGEQYF.

A word on this clone: Other nucleotide sequences from this sample produce the same CDR3. J is TRBJ2-3 and V is TRBV5-1; 7 bases agree with TRBD1. This CDR3 is 15 amino acids long. The V gene's germline CDR1 is SGHRS and CDR2 YFSETQ. The junction had 2 bases not matched to a gene; V was cut back by 0 bases and J by 1 base. CDR3 bases: TGCGCCAGCAGCTTGGGAAGGGGGCGCACAGATACGCAGTATTTT. It codes for CASSLGRGRTDTQYF.

This clone was seen more than once but under ten times. The rearrangement joins TRBV18 to TRBJ2-2, with 7 nucleotides matching TRBD1. The J segment lost 4 bases and the V segment lost 3 bases, leaving 5 bases of the junction unmatched. This CDR3 comprises 15 residues. The V gene's germline CDR1 is KGHSH and CDR2 LQKENI. The CDR3 protein is CASSPLTGFTGELFF. As DNA, the CDR3 is TGTGCCAGCTCACCGCTGACAGGGTTCACCGGGGAGCTGTTTTTT.

The chain recombines TRBV11-2 with TRBJ1-3; D gene uncertain. Germline V gives CDR1 SGHAT, CDR2 FQNNGV. The CDR3 is made up of 14 amino acids. V was pared by 1 base and J by 0 bases, with 4 bases between. CDR3: CASSLAGSGNTIYF. CDR3 nucleotide sequence: TGTGCCAGCAGCTTAGCGGGCTCTGGAAACACCATATATTTT.

This chain links TRBV23-1 with TRBJ1-1, with 8 positions matching TRBD1. TRBV23-1 has ORF status, its function being uncertain. With 1 base clipped from V and 5 bases from J, the junction kept 6 bases outside the gene matches. The CDR3 contains 15 residues. The CDR3 DNA reads as TGCGCCAGCAGTCAATTTCAGGGGGCGGGTACTGAAGCTTTCTTT. It translates to CASSQFQGAGTEAFF.

The V and J genes are TRBV27 and TRBJ1-3; D perhaps matches TRBD1 (6 bases). Looked up from germline, CDR1 is MNHEY and CDR2 is SMNVEV (reference sequence). Trimming left V 6 bases short and J 0 bases short, with 6 bases between. CDR3 length: 13 residues. The CDR3 bases are TGTGCCAGCAGGGGACACTCTGGAAACACCATATATTTT. Its protein is CASRGHSGNTIYF.

The gene calls are TRBV18 and TRBJ2-7, with TRBD1 matching over 9 bases. This CDR3 region has 16 residues. V was clipped by 4 bases and J by 2 bases; unmatched bases: 9. From germline, CDR1 is KGHSH and CDR2 LQKENI. CDR3 loop: CASSQPRQGETYEQYF. The DNA of the CDR3 is TGTGCCAGCTCACAGCCACGACAGGGGGAGACCTACGAGCAGTACTTC. The full variable domain, rest sourced from reference TRBV18 and TRBJ2-7, is NAGVMQNPRHLVRRRGQEARLRCSPMKGHSHVYWYRQLPEEGLKFMVYLQKENIIDESGMPKERFSAEFPKEGPSILRIQQVVRGDSAAYFCASSQPRQGETYEQYFGPGTRLTVT.